This TCR beta chain was captured in a study of cytomegalovirus exposure and HLA in healthy donors (dated by TCRdb to between 2016 and 2019). Concerning the study at large: An earlier analysis of approximately 640 of the donors reported more than 250 Gb of sequence data and roughly 110 million unique TCR beta sequences from approximately 180 million T cells. The study used immunosequencing to profile the T cell repertoires of 666 subjects and linked those repertoires to cytomegalovirus serostatus. To decide whether each TCR beta V gene segment behaved as functional or pseudogenic, an earlier analysis of fewer than 750 of the donors relied on high-throughput TCR beta sequencing. Across under 500 genotyped donors of the cohort, an average of about 200,000 unique TCR beta nucleotide sequences per donor were sequenced, and 15% to 20% of those sequences were non-productive. Donor age, sex, ethnicity and CMV serostatus were compiled together with the repertoire data. HLA typing covered class I and class II loci at four-digit resolution. An early release that covered about 600 HLA-typed donors contained about 300 gigabases of sequencing data and tens of millions of unique TCR sequences. A later genetic analysis took genome-wide SNP genotypes for about three fifths of the 666 donors and used that subset as a discovery cohort. Rather than using new phenotypic data, the later analysis identified candidate immune exposures from TCR beta sequences and from how often those sequences occurred across donors. All discovery cohort repertoires had been generated on a single sequencing platform. Along with the approximately 650-subject first cohort, a separate validation cohort of around 110 different subjects was used. The genetic ancestry cluster associated with self-reported Caucasian donors included roughly four fifths of the roughly 400 genotyped donors. To predict cytomegalovirus infection status, the study brought together high-throughput TCR immunosequencing, statistical association of individual TCRs with disease status, and machine learning. The aim of the study was to test whether cataloging public T cell receptors could identify signatures of past pathogen exposure. The number of donors typed differed by locus, with about 629-630 for A, B, C, DRB1 and DQB1, about 500 for DQA1, about 610 for DPA1, and approximately 470 for DPB1. A handful of DR-DQ haplotypes were handled as single units for association and clustering because linkage in the cohort was strong. A later analysis re-analyzed previously published TCR beta repertoires from 500 to 700 donors and added high-resolution HLA genotyping to study TCR occurrence patterns. Results the study describes overall, beyond this receptor: Most TCR sequences were seen in very few donors, while some public TCRs were found in many individuals. A later analysis associated roughly 17,000 TCR beta sequences with specific HLA alleles at a false discovery rate of 0.05. CMV serostatus was the only immune exposure information available for the cohort. A later genetic analysis reported fewer N-insertions in productive TCRs among donors in an Asian-associated ancestry cluster than the roughly 620-donor mean. In an earlier analysis of several hundred of the donors, most TCR beta V segments were observed in productive rearrangements about 90% or about 30% of the time, broadly matching IMGT annotations. The study gave a list of around 170 TCR beta chains associated with cytomegalovirus. In this cohort, only TCR beta chains were sequenced, and detectable features were limited by the absence of alpha or paired-chain data. According to a later analysis, parvovirus B19, influenza, CMV and Epstein-Barr virus appeared linked to several top co-occurrence clusters. Because HLA typing was missing for some donors at each locus, association tests included only the typed subset. The classifier was reported to diagnose cytomegalovirus status with high specificity and sensitivity in both the original cohort and the validation cohort. V-gene and J-gene trimming of TCR beta chains was associated with a missense DCLRE1C variant in a later genetic analysis, and the association was replicated in an independent cohort. In a later analysis, HLA-associated TCR beta chains showed more clonal expansion and lower generation probabilities than non-associated chains that were equally common. Roughly uniform sequencing depth across donors was assumed in presence/absence analyses, although this assumption may not hold. A further reported finding was that TCR beta sequences accurately predicted the HLA-A and HLA-B alleles for most subjects in the first cohort. Linkage disequilibrium might explain the correlated functional status among segregating V segments, but an unknown experimental factor could not be excluded. A group of highly shared sequence variants was considered likely to be a technical artifact of the sequencing pipeline. Because counts were too low, roughly 17 rarely observed V segments, including chromosome 9 orphons, were left out of the earlier analysis of about 500 of the donors. In vitro tests confirmed that a few of the cytomegalovirus-associated TCR beta chains recognize cytomegalovirus antigens. According to a later analysis, TCR association rates differed among HLA loci, with DRB1 alleles showing the most associated TCRs and HLA-C alleles showing the fewest. When HLA alleles, especially DR and DQ, strongly co-occurred, TCR associations were difficult to assign to individual alleles. The 87-base-pair reads could not distinguish some IMGT-functional V segments, including TRBV6-2 and TRBV6-3, so those segments were excluded. In a later analysis, most CMV-associated TCR beta chains were found to appear HLA-restricted, with HLA associations seemingly driven largely by CMV exposure. It was suggested by the authors that the approach could potentially be generalized to other disease states and immunological phenotypes.

The cohort consisted of 670 or so healthy bone marrow donors. Cohort members were all nominally healthy when sampled, although unrecorded immune exposures were likely present. The donor tested CMV seronegative and was one of the 352 seronegative cohort members. A peripheral blood sample was provided by each donor, and peripheral blood mononuclear cells were used for TCR beta sequencing. The Qiagen DNeasy Blood Extraction Kit was used to extract genomic DNA from the blood cell samples. Notes on this clone: Its antigen has not been determined. Nothing much larger sits one base from this clone, and base qualities are not available.

The CDR3 goes from the cysteine to the phenylalanine over 16 residues. Of all the DNA, just the CDR3 is kept, 48 bases in frame from base 1. V is shortened by 8 bases, J by 0 bases, and the region joining them spans 21 bases. Taken from the germline V gene, the CDR1 and CDR2 loops are SGHRS and YFSETQ. Preparation of the library involved the immunoSEQ multiplex PCR assay. For the multiplex PCR, a mixture combining 60 forward primers for TCR Vbeta segments and 13 reverse primers for TCR Jbeta segments was used. A multiplex PCR assay on genomic DNA amplified the CDR3 region of rearranged TCR beta genes. The amplified TCR beta libraries were sequenced on the Illumina HiSeq System as 87-base-pair reads. Regarding the original processing steps: Across the 500 to 700 repertoires, a later analysis counted roughly 84 million unique TCR beta chains, roughly 11 million of which were shared by at least two donors. A nearest-neighbor algorithm error-corrected the raw reads and collapsed the reads into unique sequences, merging closely related sequences to remove PCR and sequencing errors. Alignment of CDR3 sequences to IMGT reference sequences was used to assign V, D and J gene segments. For a sequence to be retained, a match of at least six nucleotides to both a V gene segment and a J gene segment was required. A rearrangement counted as productive if the CDR3 had no stop codons and remained in frame with V and J, and every other rearrangement counted as non-productive. Following IMGT convention, CDR3 was defined as the stretch from the second conserved V-encoded cysteine to the conserved J-encoded phenylalanine. The earlier analysis of about 590 of the donors excluded sequences that lacked an unambiguous match to a single V gene segment. An earlier analysis of a few hundred of the donors called V segments functional above 56.7% productive rearrangements and segregating when the between-donor standard deviation exceeded 5%. To diagnose cytomegalovirus status from the catalog of TCR beta chain sequences, a statistical classification framework was built. V and J gene assignment, in a later analysis, came from comparing TCR nucleotide sequences with IMGT/GENE-DB human TR gene sequences. A later analysis assigned CDR3 sequences and most-parsimonious VDJ recombination scenarios with the TCRdist pipeline. In a later analysis, every TCR beta chain was defined by the combination of its CDR3 amino acid sequence and its V-gene family, and reads without a unique V-gene family were dropped. As a way to deal with suspected cross-contamination and a sequencing artifact, a later analysis dropped under 600 nucleotide sequences that were highly shared and had low generation probability. A later analysis calculated a clonal expansion index for each public chain from normalized within-repertoire ranks of inferred template counts. Generation probabilities in a later analysis came from a VDJ recombination model fitted to out-of-frame rearrangements, and those results were checked against IGoR. In a later analysis, hypergeometric tests were used to score TCR-TCR, TCR-HLA and TCR-CMV co-occurrence, with a repertoire-size bias correction applied to TCR pairs. False discovery rates were estimated in a later analysis by permuting HLA or CMV assignments 20 times. In a later analysis, co-occurring TCRs were grouped using DBSCAN, with TCRdist sequence similarity added in when clustering inside HLA-allele-positive subsets. Repertoires with fewer than 30,000 or more than 120,000 public chains were left out of co-occurrence clustering, as were four to six repertoires with anomalous nucleotide sharing. The immuneACCESS repertoire file appears here via TCRdb, limited to in-frame rearrangements. These files lack a portion of the clones; in checked studies, under half of the deficit traces to unresolved V genes, and the cause of the others is not known. V, J and clone size were drawn from that table, and D and trimming were deduced from the DNA. Within this sample are 200,000 to 250,000 clones, with approximately 82% of them counted one time only. Of the sample, roughly 0.58% falls within the top ten clones.

Sequencing was done on a sample of PBMCs. The sequence derives from a woman in her thirties or forties in good health and CMV-seronegative. This sequence uses TRBV5-1 and TRBJ2-7, with TRBD2 perhaps the D gene, on 6 matching bases. The CDR3 region has the sequence CASSNAAGFSSYEQYF. The nucleotide sequence reads as follows: TGCGCCAGTTCCAACGCGGCGGGGTTCAGCTCCTACGAGCAGTACTTC.